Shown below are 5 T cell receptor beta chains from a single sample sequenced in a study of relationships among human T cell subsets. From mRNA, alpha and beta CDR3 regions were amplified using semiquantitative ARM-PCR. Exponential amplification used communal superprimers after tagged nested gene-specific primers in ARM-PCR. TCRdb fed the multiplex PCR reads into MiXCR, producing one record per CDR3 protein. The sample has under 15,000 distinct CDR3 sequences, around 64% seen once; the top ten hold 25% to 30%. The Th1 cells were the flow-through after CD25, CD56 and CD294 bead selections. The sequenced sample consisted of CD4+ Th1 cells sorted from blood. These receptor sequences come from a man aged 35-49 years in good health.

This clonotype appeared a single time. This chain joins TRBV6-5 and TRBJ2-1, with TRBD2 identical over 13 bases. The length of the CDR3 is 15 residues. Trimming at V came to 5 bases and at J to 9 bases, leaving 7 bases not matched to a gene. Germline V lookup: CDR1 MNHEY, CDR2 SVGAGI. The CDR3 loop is CASSPGTSGKGEQFF. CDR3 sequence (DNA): TGTGCCAGCAGTCCCGGGACTAGCGGGAAGGGTGAGCAGTTCTTC.

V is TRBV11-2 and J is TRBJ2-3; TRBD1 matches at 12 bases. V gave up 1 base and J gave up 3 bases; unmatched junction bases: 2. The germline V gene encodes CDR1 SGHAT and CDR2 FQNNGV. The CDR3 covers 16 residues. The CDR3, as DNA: TGTGCCAGCAGCTTAGGGGACAGGGGGCGGACAGATACGCAGTATTTT. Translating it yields CASSLGDRGRTDTQYF.

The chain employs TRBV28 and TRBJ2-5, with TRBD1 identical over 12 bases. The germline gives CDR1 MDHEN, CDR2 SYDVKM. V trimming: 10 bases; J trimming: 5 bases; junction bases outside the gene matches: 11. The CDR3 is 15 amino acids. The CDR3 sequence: CATRPGTGGIETQYF. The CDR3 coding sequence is TGTGCCACCCGACCCGGGACAGGGGGCATTGAGACCCAGTACTTC.

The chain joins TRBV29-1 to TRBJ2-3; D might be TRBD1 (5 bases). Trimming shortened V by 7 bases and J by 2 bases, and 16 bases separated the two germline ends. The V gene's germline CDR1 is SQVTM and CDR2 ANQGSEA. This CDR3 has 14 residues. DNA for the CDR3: TGCAGCGCCGAAGGGGTATCGGCCACAGATACGCAGTATTTT. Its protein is CSAEGVSATDTQYF.

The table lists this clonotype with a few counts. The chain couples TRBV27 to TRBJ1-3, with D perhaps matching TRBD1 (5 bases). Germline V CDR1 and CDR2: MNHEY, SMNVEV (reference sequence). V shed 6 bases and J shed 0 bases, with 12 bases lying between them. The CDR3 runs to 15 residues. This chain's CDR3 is CASRPDRLSGNTIYF. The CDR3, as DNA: TGTGCCAGCAGACCTGACAGACTCTCTGGAAACACCATATATTTT.